The 28 T cell receptor beta chains presented below share a single source sample, sequenced in a study of cytomegalovirus exposure and HLA in healthy donors. The primer mix had 60 Vbeta and 13 Jbeta primers. Generated by immunoSEQ multiplex PCR, the TCRdb table keeps only in-frame clones and is missing some. This table holds about 210,000 clones, around 79% found once. Sequencing was performed on PBMCs. These receptors all come from a male donor in good health and CMV-seronegative.

The chain couples TRBV9 to TRBJ1-6; no definite D call. CDR3 length equals 17 residues. CDR1 and CDR2 from the germline V gene are SGDLS and YYNGEE. Trimming left V 0 bases short and J 1 base short, with 11 bases between. CDR3: CASSVGGFSSYNSPLHF. The CDR3 coding sequence is TGTGCCAGCAGCGTAGGCGGCTTTAGTTCCTATAATTCACCCCTCCACTTT.

The chain couples TRBV4-1 to TRBJ2-3; 9 nucleotides match TRBD1. V trimming: 2 bases; J trimming: 5 bases; junction bases outside the gene matches: 5. Per germline, CDR1 MGHRA and CDR2 YSYEKL. CDR3 size: 15 residues. The CDR3 bases are TGCGCCAGCAGCCAAACAGGGGGCGGCTTAGATACGCAGTATTTT. This gives the protein CASSQTGGGLDTQYF.

This clone was observed at least ten times. The chain combines TRBV2 with TRBJ2-7; possible D gene TRBD1, 6 bases. Per germline, CDR1 SNHLY and CDR2 FYNNEI. The germline V and J ends were trimmed by 6 bases and 12 bases, with 27 bases remaining between them. This CDR3 comprises 15 residues. CDR3 region: CASRGTVGHPLRVYF. Here the CDR3 DNA reads TGTGCCAGCAGAGGAACTGTGGGACACCCCTTGAGGGTGTACTTC. The full variable domain, in which reference TRBV2 and TRBJ2-7 provide the parts outside the CDR3, is EPEVTQTPSHQVTQMGQEVILRCVPISNHLYFYWYRQILGQKVEFLVSFYNNEISEKSEIFDDQFSVERPDGSNFTLKIRSTKLEDSAMYFCASRGTVGHPLRVYFGPGTRLTVT.

The rearrangement links TRBV4-2 to TRBJ2-1; TRBD1 might be the D (6 bases). The CDR3 contains 17 residues. Germline V gene data show CDR1 as LGHNA and CDR2 as YNFKEQ. V was clipped by 4 bases and J by 6 bases, with 22 bases between them. In DNA, the CDR3 is TGTGCCAGCAGCCGAATATCGGCAGGGGCTTTGGGCAATGAGCAGTTCTTC. Translating it yields CASSRISAGALGNEQFF.

The chain uses TRBV9 and TRBJ2-7; tentative D call: TRBD1 (6 bases). V was clipped by 4 bases and J by 0 bases, with 14 bases between them. Germline V gene data show CDR1 as SGDLS and CDR2 as YYNGEE. The CDR3 is 15 amino acids. CDR3 loop: CASSPSTGLSYEQYF. The DNA of the CDR3 is TGTGCCAGCAGCCCCTCGACAGGACTCTCCTACGAGCAGTACTTC.

V usage is TRBV27 and J usage is TRBJ1-1; 10 nucleotides align to TRBD1. This CDR3 is 16 amino acids long. Looked up from germline, CDR1 is MNHEY and CDR2 is SMNVEV (reference sequence). Unmatched junction bases numbered 4, after V lost 0 bases and J lost 3 bases. The CDR3, as DNA: TGTGCCAGCAGTTTATCCCCAGGGACAGGGGACACTGAAGCTTTCTTT. This encodes CASSLSPGTGDTEAFF.

CDR3: CASSFSSGRDTDTQYF. The DNA for the CDR3 is TGTGCCAGCAGTTTTTCTAGCGGGAGAGACACAGATACGCAGTATTTT. This chain uses TRBV7-6 with TRBJ2-3; 10 bases map to TRBD2. Trimming took 6 bases from V and 2 from J; bases not matched to a gene: 8. The V gene's germline CDR1 is SGHVS and CDR2 FNYEAQ. The CDR3 consists of 16 residues.

Only a few counts were recorded for this clone. Distinct nucleotide sequences in the sample also encode this CDR3. The gene calls are TRBV18 and TRBJ2-5; D unresolved. The germline V gene encodes CDR1 KGHSH and CDR2 LQKENI. The V end was cut by 3 bases, the J end by 0 bases, with 2 bases between. The CDR3 runs 12 residues. The CDR3 DNA sequence: TGTGCCAGCTCACCTAACCAAGAGACCCAGTACTTC. Translation gives CASSPNQETQYF. Full variable domain (missing parts from reference TRBV18 and TRBJ2-5): NAGVMQNPRHLVRRRGQEARLRCSPMKGHSHVYWYRQLPEEGLKFMVYLQKENIIDESGMPKERFSAEFPKEGPSILRIQQVVRGDSAAYFCASSPNQETQYFGPGTRLLVL.

The CDR3 protein is CASSLEQPQRTLHF. Written as DNA, the CDR3 is TGTGCCAGCAGCTTGGAACAGCCCCAGAGAACCCTCCACTTT. The rearrangement uses TRBV5-4 and TRBJ1-6; D is unclear. This CDR3 has 14 amino acids. Trimming cost V 0 bases and J 14 bases, with 15 bases left between them. CDR1 and CDR2 from the germline V gene are SGHNT and YYREEE (reference sequence).

V is TRBV19 and J is TRBJ1-6; D unclear. Germline-derived CDR1 and CDR2 are LNHDA and SQIVND (reference sequence). The CDR3 is made up of 12 amino acids. Trimming cost V 5 bases and J 7 bases, with 6 bases left between them. For the CDR3, the DNA is TGTGCCAGTAGTCCCCAAAATTCACCCCTCCACTTT. This gives the protein CASSPQNSPLHF.

In its sample, this clone was seen once. The J gene is TRBJ2-1, the V gene TRBV11-2; 9 nucleotides align to TRBD2. Unmatched junction bases numbered 13, after V lost 1 base and J lost 9 bases. The CDR3 extends over 17 amino acids. The germline gives CDR1 SGHAT, CDR2 FQNNGV. The CDR3 region is CASSLAFAGGPEAEQFF. In nucleotides, the CDR3 is TGTGCCAGCAGCTTAGCGTTCGCGGGAGGGCCAGAGGCTGAGCAGTTCTTC.

The chain recombines TRBV9 with TRBJ1-2; maybe TRBD1 (6 bases). This CDR3 region has 14 residues. The ends were cut back, 4 bases at V and 3 bases at J, with 13 bases in the middle. Germline V lookup: CDR1 SGDLS, CDR2 YYNGEE. The DNA for the CDR3 is TGTGCCAGCAGCCCCAGCACAGGGCACTATGGCTACACCTTC. It specifies CASSPSTGHYGYTF.

The genes are TRBV6-4 and TRBJ1-2; tentatively, D is TRBD1 (6 bases). Germline CDR1 and CDR2: MRHNA and SNTAGT. V lost 6 bases to trimming and J lost 8 bases, with 19 bases between them. The CDR3 is 14 amino acids. CDR3 DNA sequence: TGTGCCAGCAGGGGGACCGGGACAAGGGACGGCTACACCTTC. Encoded protein: CASRGTGTRDGYTF.

This clone was seen a single time. The rearrangement links TRBV10-3 to TRBJ2-7, with TRBD1 matching 7 bases. The CDR3 has 14 residues. The ends lost 6 bases at V and 3 bases at J; junction bases unmatched: 8. Germline V gene data show CDR1 as ENHRY and CDR2 as SYGVKD. The chain's CDR3 is CAISPGQDIYEQYF. The CDR3 region has the DNA TGTGCCATCAGCCCCGGACAGGACATCTACGAGCAGTACTTC.

This clone was observed a handful of times. This sample also contains other DNA sequences that code for the same CDR3. The V and J genes are TRBV5-1 and TRBJ1-4, with TRBD1 as a possible D gene (6 bases). The germline CDR1 and CDR2 sequences are SGHRS and YFSETQ. This CDR3 is 14 amino acids long. V dropped 2 bases and J dropped 5 bases, with 10 bases sitting between them. The CDR3 sequence: CASSLRGTNEKLFF. CDR3 sequence (DNA): TGCGCCAGCAGCTTAAGGGGGACGAATGAAAAACTGTTTTTT.

The CDR3 DNA sequence: TGTGCCAGTAGTTTCGGGGTGGGGTATGGGCGGGAAGGCACAGATACGCAGTATTTT. Protein: CASSFGVGYGREGTDTQYF. The chain employs TRBV19 and TRBJ2-3, with D possibly matching TRBD2 (6 bases). Germline lookup yields CDR1 LNHDA and CDR2 SQIVND (reference sequence). This CDR3 region has 19 residues. The V end lost 5 bases, the J end lost 1 base, and 25 bases lay between the germline ends.

In DNA form, the CDR3 reads TGCGCCAGCAGCCAAGGAGGGGGGGGCGGGTCAGTGCAGTACTTC. Translated, it gives CASSQGGGGGSVQYF. The chain carries TRBV4-1 and TRBJ2-7, with TRBD2 as a possible D gene (7 bases). Germline CDR1 MGHRA, CDR2 YSYEKL. The CDR3 contains 15 residues. Trimming pared 1 base from V and 9 bases from J, leaving 19 bases between.

This clone was picked up one time. As DNA, the CDR3 is TGTGCCAGCAGCTTGCGGGGTGTAGAGACCCAGTACTTC. Protein: CASSLRGVETQYF. This sequence joins TRBV5-8 and TRBJ2-5; tentatively, D is TRBD2 (5 bases). V was trimmed by 1 base and J by 4 bases, leaving 8 bases between them. This CDR3 region has 13 residues. The germline V gene has CDR1 SGHTS and CDR2 YDEGEE.

V usage is TRBV6-8 and J usage is TRBJ2-7; perhaps TRBD1 as D (6 bases). Germline V gene sequence: CDR1 MNHGY, CDR2 SAAAGT. The CDR3 spans 15 residues. V gave up 2 bases and J gave up 0 bases, with 11 bases separating them. CDR3 protein: CASSYPGQDSYEQYF. The CDR3 DNA follows: TGTGCCAGCAGTTACCCGGGACAAGACTCCTACGAGCAGTACTTC.

This chain connects TRBV28 to TRBJ2-7; 7 nucleotides match TRBD2. With 8 bases clipped from V and 6 bases from J, the junction kept 10 bases outside the gene matches. CDR3 length: 13 amino acids. CDR1 is MDHEN, CDR2 SYDVKM, per germline. The CDR3 coding sequence is TGTGCCAGCGAGACTAGCAGACGTGGCGAGCAGTACTTC. Translated: CASETSRRGEQYF.

This clone was picked up one time. This chain joins TRBV5-5 and TRBJ2-7; 9 nucleotides line up with TRBD1. CDR3 size: 13 residues. The V gene end was trimmed by 6 bases and the J gene end by 4 bases; junction bases not matched to a gene: 5. Per germline, CDR1 SGHKS and CDR2 YYEKEE (reference sequence). The CDR3 DNA reads TGTGCCAGCACGACAGGGGGAAGGTACGAGCAGTACTTC. Amino acid sequence: CASTTGGRYEQYF.

This clone showed up just a few times. The rearrangement uses TRBV7-9 and TRBJ2-4; TRBD1 agrees at 10 bases. Germline V gene lookup returns CDR1 SEHNR and CDR2 FQNEAQ (reference sequence). The CDR3 consists of 19 residues. V dropped 6 bases and J dropped 3; count of bases not matched to a gene: 17. The CDR3 DNA is TGTGCCAGCAGTTCAAGTAGGGACAGGGGACTTCTTTACAAAAACATTCAGTACTTC. It encodes CASSSSRDRGLLYKNIQYF.

The chain combines TRBV29-1 with TRBJ2-5; D might be TRBD2 (6 bases). Deletions cut 8 bases from V and 4 bases from J, with 29 bases between. The germline V gene encodes CDR1 SQVTM and CDR2 ANQGSEA. The CDR3 covers 17 residues. CDR3 region: CSTRVRFGQLRGETQYF. DNA of the CDR3: TGCAGCACCCGAGTTCGGTTTGGGCAGTTGCGGGGAGAGACCCAGTACTTC. Filled out from reference TRBV29-1 and TRBJ2-5, the complete variable domain reads SAVISQKPSRDICQRGTSLTIQCQVDSQVTMMFWYRQQPGQSLTLIATANQGSEATYESGFVIDKFPISRPNLTFSTLTVSNMSPEDSSIYLCSTRVRFGQLRGETQYFGPGTRLLVL.

This chain uses TRBV15 with TRBJ2-7, with 9 bases matching TRBD2. Unmatched junction bases numbered 5, after V lost 4 bases and J lost 1 base. Germline-derived CDR1 and CDR2 are LNHNV and YYDKDF (reference sequence). The CDR3 contains 15 residues. The CDR3 DNA reads TGTGCCACCAGCAAGTCGAGCGGGGGGTCCTACGAGCAGTACTTC. Encoded protein: CATSKSSGGSYEQYF.

The chain is built from TRBV28 and TRBJ2-1; D is possibly TRBD2 (5 bases). Germline loops: CDR1 MDHEN, CDR2 SYDVKM. The CDR3 spans 15 residues. V was pared by 2 bases and J by 3 bases, with 11 bases between. CDR3 DNA: TGTGCCAGCAGTTTAGAAGCGGTAATCTACAATGAGCAGTTCTTC. This sequence encodes CASSLEAVIYNEQFF. Using reference TRBV28 and TRBJ2-1 for the parts outside the CDR3, the full variable domain is DVKVTQSSRYLVKRTGEKVFLECVQDMDHENMFWYRQDPGLGLRLIYFSYDVKMKEKGDIPEGYSVSREKKERFSLILESASTNQTSMYLCASSLEAVIYNEQFFGPGTRLTVL.

The chain joins TRBV11-2 to TRBJ2-6; possible D gene TRBD1, 6 bases. The CDR3 loop spans 14 amino acids. The germline V gene has CDR1 SGHAT and CDR2 FQNNGV. Deletions cut 3 bases from V and 4 bases from J, with 7 bases between. CDR3 nucleotide sequence: TGTGCCAGCAGCTTGGGGGCCGGGGCCAACGTCCTGACTTTC. Translated: CASSLGAGANVLTF. Full variable domain (rest looked up from reference TRBV11-2 and TRBJ2-6): EAGVAQSPRYKIIEKRQSVAFWCNPISGHATLYWYQQILGQGPKLLIQFQNNGVVDDSQLPKDRFSAERLKGVDSTLKIQPAKLEDSAVYLCASSLGAGANVLTFGAGSRLTVL.

This chain joins TRBV30 and TRBJ2-1; D remains unclear. CDR1 and CDR2 from the germline V gene are GTSNPN and SVGIG (reference sequence). V lost 0 bases, J lost 5 bases, and 8 bases lay in between. CDR3 length: 13 residues. In DNA form, the CDR3 reads TGTGCCTGGAGTGTAAGCCCTAACAATGAGCAGTTCTTC. Translated: CAWSVSPNNEQFF.

This chain connects TRBV9 to TRBJ2-6; TRBD2 is a possible D gene (6 bases). Germline V gene data show CDR1 as SGDLS and CDR2 as YYNGEE. The CDR3 spans 18 residues. Trimming stripped 0 bases from V and 4 bases from J, with 17 bases between. This CDR3 reads CASSVAGTGGIGANVLTF. The CDR3 DNA is TGTGCCAGCAGCGTAGCCGGGACTGGCGGGATCGGGGCCAACGTCCTGACTTTC.